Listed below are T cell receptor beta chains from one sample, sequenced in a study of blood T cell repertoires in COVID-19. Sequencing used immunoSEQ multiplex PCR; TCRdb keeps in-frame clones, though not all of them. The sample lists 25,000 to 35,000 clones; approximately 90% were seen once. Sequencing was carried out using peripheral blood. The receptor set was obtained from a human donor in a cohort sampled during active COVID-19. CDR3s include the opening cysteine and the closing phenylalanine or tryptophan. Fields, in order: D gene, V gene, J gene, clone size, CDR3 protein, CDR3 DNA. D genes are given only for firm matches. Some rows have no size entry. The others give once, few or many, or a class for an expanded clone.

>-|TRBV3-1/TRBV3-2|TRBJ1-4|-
CASSQDLVREKLFF
TGTGCCAGCAGCCAAGATTTGGTGCGCGAAAAACTGTTTTTT
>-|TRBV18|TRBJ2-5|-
CASAPGLEETQYF
TGTGCCAGCGCACCCGGACTGGAAGAGACCCAGTACTTC
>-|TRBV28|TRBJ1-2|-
CASSLGQMGYTF
TGTGCCAGCAGTCTCGGACAGATGGGGTACACCTTC
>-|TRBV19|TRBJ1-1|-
CASRSQGKGTEAFF
TGTGCCAGTAGGTCCCAGGGAAAAGGCACTGAAGCTTTCTTT
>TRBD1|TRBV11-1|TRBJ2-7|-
CASSTPDRGYEQYF
TGTGCCAGCAGCACCCCGGACAGGGGATACGAGCAGTACTTC
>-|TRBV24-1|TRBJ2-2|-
CATSDTEPTGELFF
TGTGCCACCAGTGATACGGAGCCCACCGGGGAGCTGTTTTTT
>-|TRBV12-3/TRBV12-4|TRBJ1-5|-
CASSLGSKHQHF
TGTGCCAGCAGTTTAGGGTCAAAGCACCAGCATTTT
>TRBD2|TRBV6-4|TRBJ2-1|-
CASSDSLELAGVNEQFF
TGTGCCAGCAGTGACTCGTTGGAACTAGCGGGAGTTAATGAGCAGTTCTTC
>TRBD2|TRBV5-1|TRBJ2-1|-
CASSPFFKREGPWEQFF
TGCGCCAGCAGCCCCTTTTTTAAGCGGGAGGGTCCATGGGAGCAGTTCTTC
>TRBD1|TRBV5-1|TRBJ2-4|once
CASSLAVGQGTIQYF
TGCGCCAGCAGCTTGGCCGTGGGACAGGGGACCATTCAGTACTTC
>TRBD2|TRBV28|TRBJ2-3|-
CASSSPGGPTDTQYF
TGTGCCAGCAGCTCCCCGGGAGGCCCGACAGATACGCAGTATTTT
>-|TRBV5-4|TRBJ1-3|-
CASSLGGERSGNTIYF
TGTGCCAGCAGCCTTGGAGGGGAAAGGTCTGGAAACACCATATATTTT
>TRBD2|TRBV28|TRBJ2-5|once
CASSPPSGTIQETQYF
TGTGCCAGCAGTCCCCCCTCCGGGACTATACAAGAGACCCAGTACTTC
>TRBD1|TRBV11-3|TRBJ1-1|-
CASSPTGMNTEAFF
TGTGCCAGCAGCCCGACAGGGATGAACACTGAAGCTTTCTTT
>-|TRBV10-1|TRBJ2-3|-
CASSEGGADTQYF
TGCGCCAGCAGTGAAGGGGGGGCGGATACGCAGTATTTT
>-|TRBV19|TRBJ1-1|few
CASSPQGMNTEAFF
TGTGCCAGTAGTCCTCAGGGAATGAACACTGAAGCTTTCTTT
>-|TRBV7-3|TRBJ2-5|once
CASSLEGFQETQYF
TGTGCCAGCAGCTTAGAGGGCTTCCAAGAGACCCAGTACTTC
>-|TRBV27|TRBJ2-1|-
CASRPGLPNEQFF
TGTGCCAGCAGACCCGGACTTCCCAATGAGCAGTTCTTC
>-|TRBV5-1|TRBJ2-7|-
CASSLGYRAEQYF
TGCGCCAGCAGCTTGGGATACAGGGCGGAGCAGTACTTC
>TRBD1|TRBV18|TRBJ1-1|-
CASSPGTGGTEAFF
TGTGCCAGCTCACCAGGGACAGGGGGAACTGAAGCTTTCTTT
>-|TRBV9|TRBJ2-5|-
CASSQAPLREETQYF
TGTGCCAGCAGCCAAGCACCCCTCCGGGAGGAGACCCAGTACTTC
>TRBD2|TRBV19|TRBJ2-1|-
CASSILSGKGGYYNEQFF
TGTGCCAGTAGTATACTTAGCGGGAAGGGGGGATACTACAATGAGCAGTTCTTC